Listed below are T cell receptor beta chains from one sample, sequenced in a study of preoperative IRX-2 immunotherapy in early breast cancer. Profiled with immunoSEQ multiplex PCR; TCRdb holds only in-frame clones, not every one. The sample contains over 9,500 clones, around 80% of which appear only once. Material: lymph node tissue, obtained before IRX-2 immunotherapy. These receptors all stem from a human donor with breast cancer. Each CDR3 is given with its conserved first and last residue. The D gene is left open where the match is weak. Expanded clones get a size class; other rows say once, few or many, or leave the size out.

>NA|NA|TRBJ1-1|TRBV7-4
CASSLPRDPEAFF
TGTGCCAGCAGCTTACCCAGGGACCCTGAAGCTTTCTTT
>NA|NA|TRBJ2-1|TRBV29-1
CSVDWGVGSYNEQFF
TGCAGCGTTGATTGGGGAGTCGGATCCTACAATGAGCAGTTCTTC
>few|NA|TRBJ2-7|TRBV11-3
CASSLNPGRTYEQYF
TGTGCCAGCAGCTTGAACCCGGGTCGGACCTACGAGCAGTACTTC
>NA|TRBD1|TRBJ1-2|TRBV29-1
CSSLDRDSGYTF
TGCAGCTCGCTGGACAGGGACTCTGGCTACACCTTC
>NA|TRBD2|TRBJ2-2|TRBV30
CAWSRGRVNTGELFF
TGTGCCTGGAGTCGCGGGAGGGTGAACACCGGGGAGCTGTTTTTT
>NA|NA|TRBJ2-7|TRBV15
CATSREPSGPYEQYF
TGTGCCACCAGCAGAGAACCCAGCGGCCCCTACGAGCAGTACTTC
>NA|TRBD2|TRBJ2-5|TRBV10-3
CAISEGSGTSPQYF
TGTGCCATCAGTGAGGGGTCCGGGACTAGCCCCCAGTACTTC
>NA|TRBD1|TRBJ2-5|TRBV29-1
CSGGTAQETQYF
TGCAGCGGGGGGACAGCACAAGAGACCCAGTACTTC
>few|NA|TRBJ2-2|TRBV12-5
CASGLVRMDSTGELFF
TGTGCTAGTGGTTTGGTACGGATGGACAGCACCGGGGAGCTGTTTTTT
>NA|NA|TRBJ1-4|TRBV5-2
CASSLGWTNEKLFF
TGTGCCAGCAGCTTGGGGTGGACTAATGAAAAACTGTTTTTT
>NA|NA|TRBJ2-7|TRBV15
CATSRDLAKLARRSSYEQYF
TGTGCCACCAGCAGAGATCTGGCGAAGCTAGCGAGAAGAAGCTCCTACGAGCAGTACTTC
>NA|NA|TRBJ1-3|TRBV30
CAWTADLGNTIYF
TGTGCCTGGACAGCAGATCTCGGAAACACCATATATTTT
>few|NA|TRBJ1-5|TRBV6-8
CASRVSFNQPQHF
TGTGCCAGCCGGGTTTCGTTCAATCAGCCCCAGCATTTT
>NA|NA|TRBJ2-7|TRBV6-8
CASSDLMPGSYEQYF
TGTGCCAGCAGTGACCTCATGCCCGGTAGTTACGAGCAGTACTTC
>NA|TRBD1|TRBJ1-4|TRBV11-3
CASSFQLTGSSEKLFF
TGTGCCAGCAGCTTTCAATTGACAGGGTCGAGTGAAAAACTGTTTTTT
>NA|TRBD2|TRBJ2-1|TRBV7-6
CASSLSGRNRNEQFF
TGTGCCAGCAGCTTAAGCGGGAGGAATAGGAATGAGCAGTTCTTC
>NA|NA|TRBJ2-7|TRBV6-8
CASISEAPYEQYF
TGTGCCAGCATTAGCGAAGCCCCCTACGAGCAGTACTTC
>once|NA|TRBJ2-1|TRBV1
CASSQEGWNEQFF
TGCGCCAGCAGCCAAGAAGGGTGGAATGAGCAGTTCTTC
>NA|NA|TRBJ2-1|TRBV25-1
CASSEFSTQREFF
TGTGCCAGCAGTGAATTCTCTACCCAACGGGAGTTCTTC
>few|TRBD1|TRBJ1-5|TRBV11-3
CASSLGWTGLDNQPQHF
TGTGCCAGCAGCTTAGGGTGGACAGGCCTTGACAATCAGCCCCAGCATTTT
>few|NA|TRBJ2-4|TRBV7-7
CASSSLGGTGFLDENIQYF
TGTGCCAGCAGCTCTCTCGGGGGGACAGGTTTTTTAGACGAAAACATTCAGTACTTC
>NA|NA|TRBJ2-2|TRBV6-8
CAIGTLDPNTGELFF
TGTGCCATCGGAACCTTGGACCCGAACACCGGGGAGCTGTTTTTT
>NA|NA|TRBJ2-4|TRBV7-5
CASSHSLAKNIQYF
TGTGCCAGCAGCCATAGCCTAGCCAAAAACATTCAGTACTTC
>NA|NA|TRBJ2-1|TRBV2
CASSYGETRNEQFF
TGTGCCAGCAGTTACGGGGAAACAAGGAATGAGCAGTTCTTC
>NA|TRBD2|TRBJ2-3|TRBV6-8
CASRRGLAGAIDTQYF
TGTGCCAGCAGGCGAGGACTAGCGGGAGCTATCGATACGCAGTATTTT
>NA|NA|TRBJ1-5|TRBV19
CASSTSGILSNQPQHF
TGTGCCAGTAGTACATCAGGGATCTTGAGCAATCAGCCCCAGCATTTT
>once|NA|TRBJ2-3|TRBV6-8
CAIRRDTNTDTQYF
TGTGCCATCAGGAGGGACACCAACACAGATACGCAGTATTTT
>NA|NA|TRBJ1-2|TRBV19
CASSTGTLNYGYTF
TGTGCCAGTAGCACCGGGACGCTGAACTATGGCTACACCTTC
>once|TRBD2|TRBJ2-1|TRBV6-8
CASSLLAETYNEQFF
TGTGCCAGCAGTTTACTAGCGGAAACCTACAATGAGCAGTTCTTC
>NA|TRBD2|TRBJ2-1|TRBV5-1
CASSLGETSRYNEQFF
TGCGCCAGCAGCTTGGGGGAGACTAGCAGATACAATGAGCAGTTCTTC
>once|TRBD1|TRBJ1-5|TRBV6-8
CASSPGDRVNQPQHF
TGTGCCAGCAGTCCAGGGGACAGGGTCAATCAGCCCCAGCATTTT
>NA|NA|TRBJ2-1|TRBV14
CASSRGLHMNEQFF
TGTGCCAGCAGCCGGGGACTGCATATGAATGAGCAGTTCTTC
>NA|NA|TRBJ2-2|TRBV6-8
CAIRGAVTGELFF
TGTGCCATCCGGGGAGCTGTTACCGGGGAGCTGTTTTTT
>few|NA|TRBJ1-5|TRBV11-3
CASSRNRGNQPQHF
TGTGCCAGCAGCCGAAACCGGGGGAATCAGCCCCAGCATTTT
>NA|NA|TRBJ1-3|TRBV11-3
CASSQAGTHKNTIYF
TGTGCCAGCAGCCAGGCGGGGACACACAAAAACACCATATATTTT
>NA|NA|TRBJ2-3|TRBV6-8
CASSDETGDTQYF
TGTGCCAGCAGTGACGAGACCGGAGATACGCAGTATTTT
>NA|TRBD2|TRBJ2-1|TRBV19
CASSIDGAGLANEQFF
TGTGCCAGTAGTATAGACGGGGCGGGACTAGCCAATGAGCAGTTCTTC
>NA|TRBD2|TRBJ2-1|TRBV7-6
CASSLGGTGTSDRNEQFF
TGTGCCAGCAGCTTAGGGGGAACCGGGACTAGCGACCGGAATGAGCAGTTCTTC
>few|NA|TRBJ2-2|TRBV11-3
CASSISSNTGELFF
TGTGCCAGCAGCATTAGCTCGAACACCGGGGAGCTGTTTTTT
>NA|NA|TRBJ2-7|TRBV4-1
CASSQGSFYEQYF
TGCGCCAGCAGCCAGGGGTCTTTCTACGAGCAGTACTTC
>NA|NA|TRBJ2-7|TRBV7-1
CASSLGGTNEQYF
TGTGCCAGCAGCTTAGGTGGGACAAACGAGCAGTACTTC
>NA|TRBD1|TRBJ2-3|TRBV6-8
CASSVQGATDTQYF
TGTGCCAGCAGTGTCCAGGGGGCGACAGATACGCAGTATTTT
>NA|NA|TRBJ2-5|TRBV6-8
CASTSSGKTQYF
TGTGCCAGCACCTCTTCAGGGAAGACCCAGTACTTC
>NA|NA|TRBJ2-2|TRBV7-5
CASSPPGTGAATGELFF
TGTGCCAGCAGCCCGCCCGGGACAGGGGCGGCCACCGGGGAGCTGTTTTTT
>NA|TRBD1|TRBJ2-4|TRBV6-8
CASSEDRSPSIQYF
TGTGCCAGCAGTGAGGACAGGTCCCCCAGCATTCAGTACTTC
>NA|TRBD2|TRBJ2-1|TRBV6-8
CATRSRGRLKGTSIDEQFF
TGTGCCACCCGCAGTAGGGGAAGGCTGAAGGGGACTAGTATCGATGAGCAGTTCTTC
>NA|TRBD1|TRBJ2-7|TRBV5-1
CASSFTGGQGHEQYF
TGCGCCAGCAGCTTCACAGGGGGACAGGGCCACGAGCAGTACTTC
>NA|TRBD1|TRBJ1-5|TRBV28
CASSVTGGRSSNQPQHF
TGTGCCAGCAGCGTTACAGGGGGAAGAAGTAGCAATCAGCCCCAGCATTTT
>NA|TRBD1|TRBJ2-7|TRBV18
CASSPGQGSYEQYF
TGTGCCAGCTCACCGGGACAGGGTTCCTACGAGCAGTACTTC
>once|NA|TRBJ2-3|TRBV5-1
CASRVLMPTDTQYF
TGCGCCAGCAGGGTACTTATGCCCACAGATACGCAGTATTTT
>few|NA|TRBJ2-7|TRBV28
CASSSELPSNYYEQYF
TGTGCCAGCAGTTCAGAGCTACCATCGAACTACTACGAGCAGTACTTC
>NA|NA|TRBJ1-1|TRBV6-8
CASSYSNLMNTEAFF
TGTGCCAGCAGTTACTCGAATCTTATGAACACTGAAGCTTTCTTT
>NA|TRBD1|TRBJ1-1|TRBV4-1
CASSSFRDSPTEAFF
TGCGCCAGCAGCTCTTTCCGGGACAGCCCCACTGAAGCTTTCTTT
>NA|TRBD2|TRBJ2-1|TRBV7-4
CASSRSGRAYYNEQFF
TGTGCCAGCAGCCGTAGCGGGAGGGCCTACTACAATGAGCAGTTCTTC
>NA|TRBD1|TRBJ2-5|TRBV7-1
CASSSTGGQETQYF
TGTGCCAGCAGCTCGACAGGGGGCCAAGAGACCCAGTACTTC